The sequence of this TCR beta chain was determined in a study of T cell changes during pregnancy in multiple sclerosis. CDR1 and CDR2 (germline): SGHTA, FQGNSA. Trimming removed 3 bases at V and 0 bases at J, with 9 bases between. CDR3 length: 15 amino acids. In its sample, this clone was seen once. Clones were sequenced by immunoSEQ multiplex PCR, and TCRdb holds only the in-frame ones, with some missing. The sample holds 30,000 or so clones, about 86% seen once. The sequences come from CD4+ T cells from peripheral blood mononuclear cells, collected in the first trimester of pregnancy. The source of this sequence is a female donor in good health, enrolled as a control in a pregnancy study. The chain carries TRBV7-2 and TRBJ1-3; maybe TRBD1 (6 bases). The DNA for the CDR3 is TGTGCCAGCAGCTTCACAGGGAGCTCTGGAAACACCATATATTTT. Its translation: CASSFTGSSGNTIYF.